The 23 T cell receptor beta chains listed next were all sequenced from one sample in a study of blood T cells in healthy people across ages (dated by TCRdb to 2014 to 2015). Library method: 5' RACE. The instrument was an Illumina HiSeq 2500. A second roughly 6 to 12 cycle PCR used a sample-barcoded 5' primer and a J-beta primer mix. TCRdb applied fastp at Q25 and MiXCR to the public reads, then kept only in-frame beta chains. Identical CDR3 proteins give one entry, which carries the most common genes and DNA. Present in this sample are about 800,000 distinct CDR3 sequences, approximately 25% of which were seen just once. The ten biggest clones cover approximately 4% of the sample. This sample also appeared in a second study, on T cells of mothers and their children.

The sample consisted of blood. All receptors derive from a boy aged 5-17 years in good health.

J is TRBJ1-3 and V is TRBV15; no definite D call. The germline V gene has CDR1 LNHNV and CDR2 YYDKDF (reference sequence). There are 13 residues in the CDR3. The V and J ends lost 8 bases and 2 bases respectively, with 10 bases between them. CDR3 protein: CATGQYTGNTIYF. The CDR3 nucleotides read TGTGCCACCGGGCAGTATACTGGAAACACCATATATTTT.

This clonotype was counted a few times. The rearrangement joins TRBV12-5 to TRBJ2-3; no definite D call. This CDR3 spans 12 amino acids. Trimming removed 3 bases at V and 1 base at J, with 2 bases between. The germline V gene encodes CDR1 LGHNT and CDR2 FRNRAP. In nucleotides, the CDR3 is TGTGCTAGTGGTTTACGCACAGATACGCAGTATTTT. Translated, it gives CASGLRTDTQYF. The full variable domain, in which reference TRBV12-5 and TRBJ2-3 provide the parts outside the CDR3, is DARVTQTPRHKVTEMGQEVTMRCQPILGHNTVFWYRQTMMQGLELLAYFRNRAPLDDSGMPKDRFSAEMPDATLATLKIQPSEPRDSAVYFCASGLRTDTQYFGPGTRLTVL.

The chain has TRBV27 and TRBJ2-5, with TRBD2 matching 7 bases. The better agreement between TRBJ2-1 and the DNA end casts doubt on the J call. Germline CDR1 reads MNHEY; CDR2 reads SMNVEV (reference sequence). The CDR3 sequence is 15 residues long. CDR3 nucleotides: TGTGCCAGCAGTTCCCCGGCGGGAGTGTTTGATGAGCAGTTCTTC. As protein: CASSSPAGVFDEQFF.

V usage is TRBV5-5 and J usage is TRBJ2-7; D possibly corresponds to TRBD1 (6 bases). This CDR3 spans 13 amino acids. V gave up 3 bases and J gave up 5 bases, with 12 bases separating them. CDR1 SGHKS and CDR2 YYEKEE come from the germline V gene (reference sequence). CDR3 amino acids: CASSSWTVDEQYF. The CDR3 coding sequence is TGTGCCAGCAGCTCCTGGACAGTTGACGAGCAGTACTTC.

V and J are TRBV20-1 and TRBJ2-1; TRBD1 matches at 7 bases. Germline trimming cut 3 bases from V and 6 bases from J; bases unmatched to any gene: 5. The V gene's germline CDR1 is DFQATT and CDR2 SNEGSKA (reference sequence). CDR3 length: 13 amino acids. CDR3 DNA sequence: TGCAGTGCTAGTGGGGACAGAAGCAATGAGCAGTTCTTC. Translation gives CSASGDRSNEQFF.

In DNA form, the CDR3 reads TGTGCCAGCGCTCAGGGGGACAATGAGCAGTTCTTC. It specifies CASAQGDNEQFF. The chain employs TRBV2 and TRBJ2-1; TRBD1 matches at 7 bases. The CDR3 has 12 amino acids. Germline V gives CDR1 SNHLY, CDR2 FYNNEI. J lost 5 bases, V lost 8 bases, and 3 bases had no gene match.

The table lists this clonotype with a few counts. The chain employs TRBV20-1 and TRBJ1-2; D is uncertain. CDR3 size: 13 residues. Germline CDR1 and CDR2: DFQATT and SNEGSKA (reference sequence). V dropped 3 bases and J dropped 2 bases, with 10 bases sitting between them. The CDR3 sequence: CSARGDLNYGYTF. The CDR3 DNA is TGCAGTGCTAGGGGCGATTTGAACTATGGCTACACCTTC.

This clonotype was seen more than once but under ten times. This chain uses TRBV20-1 with TRBJ1-1; D gene ambiguous. The ends were cut back, 3 bases at V and 4 bases at J, with 21 bases in the middle. This CDR3 contains 16 residues. CDR1 DFQATT and CDR2 SNEGSKA come from the germline V gene (reference sequence). The CDR3 DNA is TGCAGTGCTAGTGCCGGGCCGAGGCAGTGGAGCACTGAAGCTTTCTTT. Encoded protein: CSASAGPRQWSTEAFF.

As concerns this clonotype: An end of the junction differs from the germline gene, which may be a read error. V usage is TRBV18 and J usage is TRBJ1-1, with D perhaps matching TRBD1 (5 bases). Per the germline V gene, CDR1 is KGHSH and CDR2 is LQKENI. This CDR3 is 15 amino acids long. The CDR3 nucleotides are TGTGCCGGCTCACCAGGAGGGGCGGTGAACACTGAAGCTTTCTTT. Its protein is CAGSPGGAVNTEAFF.

The chain has TRBV20-1 and TRBJ2-4; D is uncertain. This CDR3 has 11 residues. The V end was cut by 0 bases, the J end by 4 bases, with 1 base between. Germline V gene sequence: CDR1 DFQATT, CDR2 SNEGSKA (reference sequence). The CDR3 region has the DNA TGCAGTGCTAGAGAGAAAAACATTCAGTACTTC. Amino acids: CSAREKNIQYF.

This rearrangement joins TRBV20-1 to TRBJ2-5; TRBD2 matches 14 bases. The length of the CDR3 is 18 residues. Germline CDR1 reads DFQATT; CDR2 reads SNEGSKA (reference sequence). V shed 1 base, J shed 5 bases, and the junction held 12 bases outside the gene matches. The CDR3 DNA is TGCAGTGCTAGAGCCCCGGGACTAGCGGGAGTTTTCGAGGAGACCCAGTACTTC. Translated, it gives CSARAPGLAGVFEETQYF.

V usage is TRBV12-3 or TRBV12-4 and J usage is TRBJ2-3; unclear D gene. The CDR3 spans 15 residues. The V end lost 5 bases, the J end lost 2 bases, and 14 bases lay between the germline ends. The CDR3 reads CASSPLTGPTDTQYF. CDR3 DNA sequence: TGTGCCAGCAGTCCTCTAACGGGCCCCACAGATACGCAGTATTTT.

This clonotype was counted a few times. The chain is built from TRBV6-2 or TRBV6-3 and TRBJ2-2; 7 bases match TRBD2. Germline V gene sequence: CDR1 MNHEY, CDR2 SVGEGT. V shed 2 bases, J shed 0 bases, and the junction held 3 bases outside the gene matches. CDR3 length equals 16 residues. The CDR3 loop is CASSYRAGSNTGELFF. The CDR3 DNA is TGTGCCAGCAGTTACCGAGCGGGGTCGAACACCGGGGAGCTGTTTTTT.

Comment on this clonotype: An end of the junction differs from the germline gene, which may be a read error. The chain couples TRBV6-4 to TRBJ2-3; D remains unclear. CDR1 and CDR2 from the germline V gene are MRHNA and SNTAGT. The CDR3 length is 13 residues. The DNA of the CDR3 is TGTGCCTGCAGCGAGGAGCCCTCCGGTACGCAGTATTTT. Residues: CACSEEPSGTQYF.

This clonotype was detected a few times. The chain uses TRBV7-8 and TRBJ2-3; tentative D call: TRBD2 (6 bases). The CDR3 runs to 16 residues. Germline CDR1 is SGHVS and CDR2 is FQNEAQ. V was trimmed by 4 bases and J by 5 bases, leaving 19 bases between them. The CDR3 region has the DNA TGTGCCAGCAGCTACAGTAGCGGAGCCCGTGGAGATACGCAGTATTTT. This codes for CASSYSSGARGDTQYF.

This rearrangement joins TRBV3-1 to TRBJ2-1; tentatively, D is TRBD1 (5 bases). The V gene lost 3 bases and the J gene lost 7 bases, with 13 bases spanning the gap. CDR1 is LGHDT and CDR2 is YNNKEL in the germline V gene (reference sequence). The length of the CDR3 is 14 residues. The CDR3 spells CASSQALQGNEQFF. Here the CDR3 DNA reads TGTGCCAGCAGCCAGGCCCTTCAGGGTAATGAGCAGTTCTTC.

This clonotype appeared a few times. The CDR3 spells CASSWTGNTYNEQFF. The CDR3 nucleotides read TGTGCCAGCAGTTGGACAGGGAATACCTACAATGAGCAGTTCTTC. This rearrangement joins TRBV11-2 to TRBJ2-1; 8 positions match TRBD1. Germline CDR1 SGHAT, CDR2 FQNNGV. The V and J ends lost 6 bases and 2 bases, in that order; junction bases with no gene match: 6. CDR3 length equals 15 residues.

This clonotype was seen more than once but under ten times. The genes are TRBV29-1 and TRBJ1-2; no definite D call. CDR3 size: 14 residues. V was cut by 2 bases and J by 4 bases, with 14 bases left in between. The germline CDR1 and CDR2 sequences are SQVTM and ANQGSEA. This CDR3 reads CSVESGRGVYGYTF. CDR3 sequence (DNA): TGCAGCGTTGAAAGTGGACGCGGGGTCTATGGCTACACCTTC.

This clonotype was seen more than once but under ten times. This sequence may be a read error, since a much larger clone differs from it by one base. The rearrangement joins TRBV6-2 or TRBV6-3 to TRBJ1-1; 7 bases match TRBD1. The CDR3 extends over 14 amino acids. Germline lookup yields CDR1 MNHEY and CDR2 SVGEGT. The junction had 9 bases not matched to a gene; V was cut back by 7 bases and J by 4 bases. The CDR3 nucleotides read TGTGCCAGCAATACTAGGGGGCAGGGCACTGAAGCTTTCTTT. It yields the protein CASNTRGQGTEAFF.

The chain is built from TRBV20-1 and TRBJ2-5; D unresolved. This CDR3 comprises 13 residues. V was cut by 3 bases and J by 3 bases, with 11 bases left in between. Germline values: CDR1 DFQATT, CDR2 SNEGSKA (reference sequence). CDR3 region: CSARPLVEETQYF. As DNA, the CDR3 is TGCAGTGCTAGGCCCCTAGTTGAAGAGACCCAGTACTTC.

This chain connects TRBV6-6 to TRBJ1-2; a weak D match, TRBD1 (5 bases). V was shortened by 6 bases and J by 1 base, with 15 bases between the two germline ends. Germline V gene data show CDR1 as MNHNY and CDR2 as SVGAGI (reference sequence). The CDR3 covers 15 residues. The CDR3 region is CASSPLHRSNYGYTF. The CDR3 coding sequence is TGTGCCAGCAGCCCCCTTCACAGGAGTAACTATGGCTACACCTTC.

This clonotype came up a few times. The junction does not match germline at one end; this may be a read error. V gene TRBV20-1 combines with J gene TRBJ2-3; TRBD2 might be the D (5 bases). The CDR3 loop spans 14 amino acids. The germline V gene has CDR1 DFQATT and CDR2 SNEGSKA (reference sequence). The CDR3: CSATSAVITDTQYF. CDR3 DNA sequence: TGCAGCGCCACTTCAGCGGTGATCACAGATACGCAATATTTT.

The V call is TRBV29-1, the J call TRBJ2-1; possible D gene TRBD2, 6 bases. The germline gives CDR1 SQVTM, CDR2 ANQGSEA. This CDR3 region has 14 residues. V was trimmed by 4 bases and J by 3 bases, leaving 13 bases between them. CDR3 nucleotides: TGCAGCGTTGCTCCCGGGGGTAGCTACAATGAGCAGTTCTTC. Its protein is CSVAPGGSYNEQFF.